A single TCR beta chain is shown here with its context. This record comes from a study of PD-L1 blockade in urothelial cancer. The wider study: Analysis of the blood was performed 3 weeks (second dose) and 6 weeks after treatment start.

CDR1 is LGHNA and CDR2 is YSLEER in the germline V gene. The V end lost 1 base, the J end lost 4 bases, and 11 bases lay between the germline ends. This CDR3 has 14 amino acids. TCRdb's copy holds only in-frame clones and misses some; the assay was immunoSEQ multiplex PCR. The sample includes 20,000 to 25,000 clones, around nine tenths of them seen just once. Noted time point: peripheral blood 6 weeks after treatment start. Between 1 and 8 samples per patient were obtained, pretreatment and on-treatment. Sequenced here: PBMCs, sampled around atezolizumab (anti-PD-L1) treatment. V is TRBV4-3 and J is TRBJ2-7; no definite D call. The receptor was derived from a woman aged 55-75 years with urothelial cancer. The CDR3 region is CASSQVGYGYEQYF. The CDR3 nucleotides read TGCGCCAGCAGCCAAGTAGGATACGGGTACGAGCAGTACTTC.